This is a list of T cell receptor beta chains from one sample in a study of regulatory T cells in long-lasting Graves disease. TCRdb analysed the multiplex PCR reads with MiXCR anew, one entry per CDR3 protein. The sample consists of a few hundred thousand distinct CDR3 sequences, 23% of them appearing once. The sequencing used peripheral blood mononuclear cells (PBMCs), collected when the disease was refractory, from a patient treated with antithyroid drugs. The source of these receptors is a female donor with Graves disease. Both conserved end residues are part of each CDR3. A D gene is named only where the DNA matches it firmly. Not every row has a clone size; where given, it reads once, few, many or a size class.

d_gene	v_gene	abundance	j_gene	CDR3nt	CDR3aa
TRBD2	TRBV7-6	-	TRBJ2-5	TGTGCCAGCAGCCTGGTAGCGGGAGGGCCCCAAGAGACCCAGTACTTC	CASSLVAGGPQETQYF
-	TRBV12-3/TRBV12-4	few	TRBJ2-7	TGTGCCAGCAGTGTAGATGGCTCCCGATCCTACGAGCAGTACTTC	CASSVDGSRSYEQYF
-	TRBV2	many	TRBJ2-7	TGTGCCAGCAGTGAAGGATACAGATCCTACGAGCAGTACTTC	CASSEGYRSYEQYF
-	TRBV15	few	TRBJ1-4	TGTGCCACCAGCAGAGATTCAGGGAGGGCTAATGAAAAACTGTTTTTT	CATSRDSGRANEKLFF
-	TRBV9	many	TRBJ2-2	TGTGCCAGCAGCGACAAGAACACCGGGGAGCTGTTTTTT	CASSDKNTGELFF
-	TRBV28	-	TRBJ1-5	TGTGCCAGCAGTTCCCGGGACTGGTCCCGACAGCCCCAGCATTTT	CASSSRDWSRQPQHF
-	TRBV28	few	TRBJ1-1	TGTGCCAGCAGTTTAAGGGTCATGAACACTGAAGCTTTCTTT	CASSLRVMNTEAFF
-	TRBV2	many	TRBJ2-7	TGTGCCAGCAGAGCCATTGCCCAGGGCGGATGGGAGCAGTACTTC	CASRAIAQGGWEQYF
TRBD1	TRBV4-3	-	TRBJ1-4	TGCGCCAGCAGCAAGGGACAGGGGAACAATGAAAAACTGTTTTTT	CASSKGQGNNEKLFF
-	TRBV12-3/TRBV12-4	-	TRBJ2-7	TGTGCCAGCAGTTTGAGGATCCCCTACGAGCAGTACTTC	CASSLRIPYEQYF
-	TRBV6-1	-	TRBJ1-5	TGTGCCAGCAGCACCACACCGGCACAGCCCCAGCATTTT	CASSTTPAQPQHF
-	TRBV25-1	-	TRBJ2-2	TGTGCCAGCAGTCGACGATGGCGAGACACCGGGGAGCTGTTTTTT	CASSRRWRDTGELFF
-	TRBV6-1	many	TRBJ1-2	TGTGCCAGCAGAACGGGAGGGACATCGAACTATGGCTACACCTTC	CASRTGGTSNYGYTF
TRBD1	TRBV12-3/TRBV12-4	few	TRBJ1-5	TGTGCCAGCGGATCCGGGACAGGGGTCTATCAGCCCCAGCATTTT	CASGSGTGVYQPQHF
-	TRBV18	-	TRBJ2-5	TGTGCCAGCTCACCAAGCGTCGAGACCCGGGACGGACTTGGGGAGACCCAGTACTTC	CASSPSVETRDGLGETQYF
TRBD1	TRBV27	few	TRBJ2-7	TGTGCCAGCGGGACAGGGATTTACGAGCAGTACTTC	CASGTGIYEQYF
TRBD2	TRBV18	-	TRBJ2-7	TGTGCCAGCTCACAGTGGGGGGGCTCCTACGAGCAGTACTTC	CASSQWGGSYEQYF
TRBD2	TRBV6-1	-	TRBJ2-7	TGTGCCAGCACTCCACCTTACCGGGGGGTGGCTAGCGGGAGGGGGGGGATCTACGAGCAGTACTTC	CASTPPYRGVASGRGGIYEQYF
-	TRBV20-1	few	TRBJ2-7	TGCAGTGCTAGAGATAGGGGAGAGGCTAGCGAGCAGTACTTC	CSARDRGEASEQYF
TRBD2	TRBV30	-	TRBJ2-7	TGTGCCTGGAGCCCTAGCGGGATCGGCGAGCAGTACTTC	CAWSPSGIGEQYF
TRBD1	TRBV4-1	-	TRBJ2-7	TGCGCCAGCAGCCAGCACGGACAGGGGACAGCCTACGAGCAGTACTTC	CASSQHGQGTAYEQYF
TRBD1	TRBV28	many	TRBJ1-1	TGTGCCAGCAGTTCTCCGGGACAGCCCATGAACACTGAAGCTTTCTTT	CASSSPGQPMNTEAFF
-	TRBV30	-	TRBJ1-4	TGTGCCTGGAAACAAAGGCTGAATGAAAAACTGTTTTTT	CAWKQRLNEKLFF
TRBD1	TRBV7-9	many	TRBJ1-2	TGTGCCAGCAGCTTAGCGGGACAGGGTTCGGGTGGCTACACCTTC	CASSLAGQGSGGYTF
TRBD1	TRBV24-1	few	TRBJ1-5	TGTGCCACCAGTGGGTCAGGGGGCCTGACCGGGCAGCCCCAGCATTTT	CATSGSGGLTGQPQHF
-	TRBV7-2	many	TRBJ1-2	TGTGCCAGCAGCTTAGCGGGAGGGGGTCACTATGGCTACACCTTC	CASSLAGGGHYGYTF
-	TRBV28	-	TRBJ2-6	TGTGCCAGCAGTTCTAACGGGATGACCTGGGCCAACGTCCTGACTTTC	CASSSNGMTWANVLTF
-	TRBV29-1	many	TRBJ1-1	TGCAGCGTTGTCGGGGACACAACGGCGGAAGCTTTCTTT	CSVVGDTTAEAFF
TRBD2	TRBV19	-	TRBJ2-1	TGTGCCAGTAGTATTAGCGGGAGGGCCTACAATGAGCAGTTCTTC	CASSISGRAYNEQFF
-	TRBV5-1	few	TRBJ2-2	TGCGCCAGCAGCTTGGCGGCGTTGAACACCGGGGAGCTGTTTTTT	CASSLAALNTGELFF
TRBD2	TRBV20-1	many	TRBJ2-5	TGCAGTGCTAGAGATTGGGCTAGCGGGGAACTTCTCCAAGAGACCCAGTACTTC	CSARDWASGELLQETQYF
TRBD2	TRBV20-1	few	TRBJ2-1	TGCAGTGCTAGAGATGCAGTAGCGGGAGTTACCTACAATGAGCAGTTCTTC	CSARDAVAGVTYNEQFF
TRBD2	TRBV6-1	-	TRBJ2-2	TGTGCCAGCAGTGAAAGGGTTGCGAGCGGGAGTAACGCCGGGGAGCTGTTTTTT	CASSERVASGSNAGELFF
-	TRBV12-3/TRBV12-4	-	TRBJ2-1	TGTGCCAGCAGTTTCCGGGAAGAGCAGTTCTTC	CASSFREEQFF
TRBD1	TRBV15	few	TRBJ1-5	TGTGCCACCAGCAGACGAACAGGGGGCGATCAGCCCCAGCATTTT	CATSRRTGGDQPQHF
-	TRBV6-1	many	TRBJ2-7	TGTGCCAGCAGTGAACCGGGGGGCCGAACCTACGAGCAGTACTTC	CASSEPGGRTYEQYF
-	TRBV14	few	TRBJ2-3	TGTGCCAGCAGACGGGCCGGCCCCTACACAGATACGCAGTATTTT	CASRRAGPYTDTQYF
-	TRBV4-2	few	TRBJ2-2	TGTGCCAGCAGCCAAGACGTTGGGAAGCGGACAAACACCGGGGAGCTGTTTTTT	CASSQDVGKRTNTGELFF
-	TRBV9	few	TRBJ1-3	TGTGCCAGCAGCGCCAACAGACCGGGGAACACCATATATTTT	CASSANRPGNTIYF
TRBD2	TRBV20-1	-	TRBJ2-1	TGCAGTGCTAGAGATTTACTAGCGGGAGCCCGCTCCTACAATGAGCAGTTCTTC	CSARDLLAGARSYNEQFF
-	TRBV28	many	TRBJ1-1	TGTGCCAGCAGTATCGCGACGAACACTGAAGCTTTCTTT	CASSIATNTEAFF
-	TRBV9	few	TRBJ1-1	TGTGCCAGCAGCGTAGTAGGCCCGCCGGCGAACACTGAAGCTTTCTTT	CASSVVGPPANTEAFF
-	TRBV20-1	-	TRBJ1-4	TGCAGTGCTATGGAGGGGACTAATGAAAAACTGTTTTTT	CSAMEGTNEKLFF
-	TRBV29-1	once	TRBJ2-3	TGCAGCGTTGAAGAGGGGGGAGGTGGCAGCACAGATACGCAGTATTTT	CSVEEGGGGSTDTQYF
TRBD2	TRBV28	many	TRBJ2-2	TGTGCCAGCAGTTTAAATGGACTAGCTCGTTCTGACGGGGAGCTGTTTTTT	CASSLNGLARSDGELFF
-	TRBV12-3/TRBV12-4	many	TRBJ2-5	TGTGCCAGCAGTTTGCAGTCGGCGGAGACCCAGTACTTC	CASSLQSAETQYF
-	TRBV5-1	-	TRBJ2-7	TGCGCCAGCAGCCCGGCGGACGACTTGCCATCCTACGAGCAGTACTTC	CASSPADDLPSYEQYF
TRBD2	TRBV11-2	many	TRBJ2-2	TGTGCCAGCAGCTTTTTAGCGGGAGGGACTACCGGGGAGCTGTTTTTT	CASSFLAGGTTGELFF
TRBD2	TRBV13	-	TRBJ2-5	TGTGCCAGCAGCCGACTAGCGGGAGACCCAGAGACCCAGTACTTC	CASSRLAGDPETQYF
-	TRBV20-1	few	TRBJ2-7	TGCAGTGCTAGAGACAACACCGGGTACGAGCAGTACTTC	CSARDNTGYEQYF
TRBD2	TRBV7-2	-	TRBJ2-7	TGTGCCAGCAGTTCAACTAGCGGGTTACCCTACGAGCAGTACTTC	CASSSTSGLPYEQYF